Shown below are 8 T cell receptor beta chains from a single sample sequenced in a study of blood T cell repertoires in COVID-19 (dated by TCRdb to 2018 to 2020). Library creation used the immunoSEQ multiplex PCR assay. TCRdb stores this immuneACCESS table with in-frame sequences only. Part of the clones is absent; in the studies checked, under half of the shortfall reflects unresolved V genes, and no reason is known for the rest. The sample yields 120,000 to 150,000 clones; roughly 84% were counted once. Of the sample, approximately 5.7% falls within the top ten clones. What was sequenced was PBMCs or T cells enriched from blood (not recorded which). All receptors come from a woman aged 45-65 years who had been exposed to COVID-19.

The chain has TRBV14 and TRBJ1-2; D unresolved. The germline V gene encodes CDR1 SGHDN and CDR2 FVKESK. V was pared by 3 bases and J by 8 bases, with 10 bases between. CDR3 length: 12 amino acids. The CDR3 DNA follows: TGTGCCAGCAGCCAGAGCGCGTGGGGCTACACCTTC. It translates to CASSQSAWGYTF.

The chain joins TRBV6-5 to TRBJ2-2, with TRBD1 identical over 9 bases. The CDR3 covers 13 residues. V was clipped by 6 bases and J by 6 bases; unmatched bases: 2. CDR1 is MNHEY and CDR2 is SVGAGI in the germline V gene. The CDR3 sequence is CASRDRGPGELFF. For the CDR3, the DNA is TGTGCCAGCAGGGACAGGGGCCCCGGGGAGCTGTTTTTT.

The chain links TRBV29-1 to TRBJ2-5, with TRBD1 matching over 7 bases. The V segment lost 4 bases and the J segment 1 base; nucleotides outside the gene matches: 6. The CDR3 totals 14 residues. CDR1 is SQVTM, CDR2 ANQGSEA, per germline. CDR3 amino acids: CSVVTGALQETQYF. CDR3 nucleotides: TGCAGCGTTGTTACAGGGGCCCTCCAAGAGACCCAGTACTTC.

The chain uses TRBV19 and TRBJ1-3; D unresolved. This CDR3 is 15 amino acids long. Germline lookup yields CDR1 LNHDA and CDR2 SQIVND (reference sequence). Trimming took 0 bases from V and 0 from J, leaving 6 bases between them. Here the CDR3 reads CASSIDRFSGNTIYF. CDR3 bases: TGTGCCAGTAGTATAGACAGATTCTCTGGAAACACCATATATTTT.

The chain uses TRBV19 and TRBJ2-1, with D possibly TRBD2 on 5 matching bases. CDR1 LNHDA and CDR2 SQIVND come from the germline V gene (reference sequence). Trimming cost V 10 bases and J 9 bases, with 22 bases left between them. This CDR3 region has 14 residues. CDR3 DNA: TGTGCCACCCGGGGAGTCGGGAATCGTTCTGAGCAGTTCTTC. It specifies CATRGVGNRSEQFF.

The V gene is TRBV25-1, the J gene TRBJ1-1; perhaps TRBD1 as D (6 bases). Germline CDR1 is MGHDK and CDR2 is SYGVNS. CDR3 length equals 16 residues. Trimming pared 1 base from V and 6 bases from J, leaving 18 bases between. CDR3 residues: CASSEFRVSGDPEAFF. The CDR3 DNA is TGTGCCAGCAGTGAATTTAGGGTATCAGGGGACCCTGAAGCTTTCTTT.

The chain has TRBV12-2 and TRBJ2-7; TRBD2, the D gene given by the table, was not confirmed from the DNA. TRBV12-2 is described as a pseudogene. CDR3 length equals 15 residues. CDR3 in amino acids: CASRLKQGGSYEQYF. The CDR3 DNA is TGTGCAAGTCGCTTGAAACAAGGAGGCTCCTACGAGCAGTACTTC.

The J gene is TRBJ2-1, the V gene TRBV4-3, with 8 bases identical to TRBD2. The V and J ends lost 1 base and 8 bases, in that order; junction bases with no gene match: 7. The germline V gene encodes CDR1 LGHNA and CDR2 YSLEER. The CDR3 runs to 15 residues. In nucleotides, the CDR3 is TGCGCCAGCAGCCAAGGGAGCGGGAGTTCGGATGAGCAGTTCTTC. Translated, it gives CASSQGSGSSDEQFF.